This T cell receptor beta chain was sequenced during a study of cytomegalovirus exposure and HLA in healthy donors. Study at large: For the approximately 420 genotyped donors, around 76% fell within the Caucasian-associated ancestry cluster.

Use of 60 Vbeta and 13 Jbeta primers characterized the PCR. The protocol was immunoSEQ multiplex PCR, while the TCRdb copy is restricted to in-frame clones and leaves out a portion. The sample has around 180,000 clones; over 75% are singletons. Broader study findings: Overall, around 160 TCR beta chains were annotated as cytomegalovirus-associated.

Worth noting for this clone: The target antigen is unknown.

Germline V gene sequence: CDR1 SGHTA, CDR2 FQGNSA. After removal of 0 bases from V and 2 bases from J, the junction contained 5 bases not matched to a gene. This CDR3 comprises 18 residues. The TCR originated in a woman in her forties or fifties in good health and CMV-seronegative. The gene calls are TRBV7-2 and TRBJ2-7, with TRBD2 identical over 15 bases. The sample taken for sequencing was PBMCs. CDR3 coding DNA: TGTGCCAGCAGCTTAGCGTCCGGACTAGCGGGGGGGCCCTACGAGCAGTACTTC. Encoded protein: CASSLASGLAGGPYEQYF.